This T cell receptor beta chain was found in a study of shared clonotypes between healthy human individuals. For sorted subsets, about 190 ng DNA per replicate equaled around 28,000 T cell genomes. Only in-frame clones appear in the TCRdb table, and some are missing; sequencing was by immunoSEQ multiplex PCR. The table records approximately 2,000,000 clones, roughly 92% of them present only once. CD4+ cells underwent separation, giving CD45RA+ naive and CD45RA-negative memory subsets. The source material was naive CD4+ T cells from PBMCs. This sample's subset: CD45RA+ positively selected. The source is a man between 18 and 35 years old in good health. Some clones in this sample may be carry-over from other donors' samples.

The CDR3: CASTPDRNYGYTF. CDR3 nucleotides: TGTGCCAGCACCCCGGACAGAAACTATGGCTACACCTTC. V and J are TRBV28 and TRBJ1-2, with TRBD1 as a possible D gene (6 bases). The CDR3 is made up of 13 amino acids. The germline V gene has CDR1 MDHEN and CDR2 SYDVKM. Trimming shortened V by 7 bases and J by 2 bases, and 11 bases separated the two germline ends.